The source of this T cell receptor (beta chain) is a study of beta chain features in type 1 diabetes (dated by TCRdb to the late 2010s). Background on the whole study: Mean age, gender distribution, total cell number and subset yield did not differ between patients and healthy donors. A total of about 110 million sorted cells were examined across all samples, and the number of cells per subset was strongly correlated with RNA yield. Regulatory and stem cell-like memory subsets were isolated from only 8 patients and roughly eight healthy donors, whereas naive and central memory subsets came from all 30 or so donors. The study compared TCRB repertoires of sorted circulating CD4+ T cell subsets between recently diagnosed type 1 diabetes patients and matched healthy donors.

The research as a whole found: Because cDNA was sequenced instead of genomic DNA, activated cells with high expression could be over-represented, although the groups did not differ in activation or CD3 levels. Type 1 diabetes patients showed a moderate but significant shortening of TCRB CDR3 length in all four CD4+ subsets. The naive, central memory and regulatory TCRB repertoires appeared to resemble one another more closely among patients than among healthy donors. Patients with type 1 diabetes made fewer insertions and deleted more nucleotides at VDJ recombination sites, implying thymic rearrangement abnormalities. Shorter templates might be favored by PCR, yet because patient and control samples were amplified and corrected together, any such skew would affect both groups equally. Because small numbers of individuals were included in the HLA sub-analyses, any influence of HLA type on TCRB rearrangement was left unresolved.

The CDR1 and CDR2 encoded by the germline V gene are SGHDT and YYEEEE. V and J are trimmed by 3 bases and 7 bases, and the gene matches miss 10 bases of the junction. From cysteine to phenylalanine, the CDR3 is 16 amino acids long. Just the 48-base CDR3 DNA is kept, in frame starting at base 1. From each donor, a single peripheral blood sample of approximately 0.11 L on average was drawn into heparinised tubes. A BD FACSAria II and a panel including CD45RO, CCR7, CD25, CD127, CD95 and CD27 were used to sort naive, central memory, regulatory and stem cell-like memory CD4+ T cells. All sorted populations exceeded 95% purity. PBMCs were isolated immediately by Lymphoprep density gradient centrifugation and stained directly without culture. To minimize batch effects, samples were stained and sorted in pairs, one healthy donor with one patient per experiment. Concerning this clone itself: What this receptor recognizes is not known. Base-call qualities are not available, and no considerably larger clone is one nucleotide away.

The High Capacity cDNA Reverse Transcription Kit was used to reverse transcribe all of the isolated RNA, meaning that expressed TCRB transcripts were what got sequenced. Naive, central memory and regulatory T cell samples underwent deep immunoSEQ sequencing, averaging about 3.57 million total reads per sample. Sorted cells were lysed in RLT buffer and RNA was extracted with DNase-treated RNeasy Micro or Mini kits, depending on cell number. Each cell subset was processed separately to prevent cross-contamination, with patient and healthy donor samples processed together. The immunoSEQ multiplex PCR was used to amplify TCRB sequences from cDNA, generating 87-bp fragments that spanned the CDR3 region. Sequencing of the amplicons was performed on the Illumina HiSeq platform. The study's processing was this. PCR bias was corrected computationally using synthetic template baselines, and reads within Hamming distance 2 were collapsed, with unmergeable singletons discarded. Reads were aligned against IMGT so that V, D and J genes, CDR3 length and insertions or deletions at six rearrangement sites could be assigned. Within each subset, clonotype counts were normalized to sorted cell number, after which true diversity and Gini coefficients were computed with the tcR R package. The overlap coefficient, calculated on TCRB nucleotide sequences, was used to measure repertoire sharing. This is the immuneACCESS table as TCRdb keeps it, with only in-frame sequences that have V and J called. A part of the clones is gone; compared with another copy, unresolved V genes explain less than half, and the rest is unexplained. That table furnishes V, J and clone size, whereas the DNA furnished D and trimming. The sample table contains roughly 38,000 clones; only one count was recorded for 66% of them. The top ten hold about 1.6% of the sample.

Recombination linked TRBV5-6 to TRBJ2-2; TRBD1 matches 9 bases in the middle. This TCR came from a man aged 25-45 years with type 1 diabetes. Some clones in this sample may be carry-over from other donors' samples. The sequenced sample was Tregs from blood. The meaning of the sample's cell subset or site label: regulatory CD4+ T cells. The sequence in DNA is TGTGCCAGCAGCTACGAGGGGACAGGGATTGTCGGGGAGCTGTTTTTT. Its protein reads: CASSYEGTGIVGELFF.